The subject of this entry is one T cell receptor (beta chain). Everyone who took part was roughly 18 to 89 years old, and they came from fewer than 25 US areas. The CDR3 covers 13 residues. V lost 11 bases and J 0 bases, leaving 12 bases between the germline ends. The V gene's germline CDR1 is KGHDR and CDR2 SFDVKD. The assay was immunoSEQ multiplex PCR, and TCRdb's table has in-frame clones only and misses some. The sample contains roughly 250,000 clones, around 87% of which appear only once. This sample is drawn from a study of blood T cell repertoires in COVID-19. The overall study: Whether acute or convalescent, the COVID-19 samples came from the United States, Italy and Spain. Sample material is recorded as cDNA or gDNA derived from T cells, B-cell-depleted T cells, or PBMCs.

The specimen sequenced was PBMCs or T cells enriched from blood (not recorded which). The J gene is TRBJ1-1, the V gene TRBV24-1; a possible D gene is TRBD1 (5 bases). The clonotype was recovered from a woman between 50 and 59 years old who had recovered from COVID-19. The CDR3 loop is CAIRDRMNTEAFF. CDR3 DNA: TGTGCCATCAGAGACAGAATGAACACTGAAGCTTTCTTT.